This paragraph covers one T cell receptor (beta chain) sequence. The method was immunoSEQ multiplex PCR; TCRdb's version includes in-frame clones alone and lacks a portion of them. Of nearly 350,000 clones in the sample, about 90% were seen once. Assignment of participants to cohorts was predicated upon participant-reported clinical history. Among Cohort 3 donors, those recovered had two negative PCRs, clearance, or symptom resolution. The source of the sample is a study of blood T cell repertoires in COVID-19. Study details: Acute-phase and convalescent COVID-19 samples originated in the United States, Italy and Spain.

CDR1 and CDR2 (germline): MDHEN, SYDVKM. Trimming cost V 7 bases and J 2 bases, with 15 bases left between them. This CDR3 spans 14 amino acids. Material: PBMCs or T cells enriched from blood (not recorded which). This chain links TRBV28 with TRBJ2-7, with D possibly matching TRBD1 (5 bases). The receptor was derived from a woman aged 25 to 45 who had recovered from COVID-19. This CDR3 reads CASTRWAGTYEQYF. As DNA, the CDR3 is TGTGCCAGCACCAGGTGGGCAGGGACCTACGAGCAGTACTTC. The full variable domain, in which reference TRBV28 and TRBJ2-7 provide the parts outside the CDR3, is DVKVTQSSRYLVKRTGEKVFLECVQDMDHENMFWYRQDPGLGLRLIYFSYDVKMKEKGDIPEGYSVSREKKERFSLILESASTNQTSMYLCASTRWAGTYEQYFGPGTRLTVT.